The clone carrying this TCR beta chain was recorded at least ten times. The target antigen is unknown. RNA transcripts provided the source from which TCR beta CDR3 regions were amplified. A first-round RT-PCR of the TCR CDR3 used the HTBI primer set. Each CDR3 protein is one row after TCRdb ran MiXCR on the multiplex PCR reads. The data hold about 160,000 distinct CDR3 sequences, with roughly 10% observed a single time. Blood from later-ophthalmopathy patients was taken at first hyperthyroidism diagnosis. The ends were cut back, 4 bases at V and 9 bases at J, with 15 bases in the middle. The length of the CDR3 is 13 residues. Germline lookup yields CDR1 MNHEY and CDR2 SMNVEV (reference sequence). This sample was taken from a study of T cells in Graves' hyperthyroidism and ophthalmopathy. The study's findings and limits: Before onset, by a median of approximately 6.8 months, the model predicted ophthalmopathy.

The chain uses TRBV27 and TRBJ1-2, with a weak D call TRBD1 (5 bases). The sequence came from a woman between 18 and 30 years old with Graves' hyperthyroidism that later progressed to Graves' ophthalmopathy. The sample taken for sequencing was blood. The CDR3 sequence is CASSSQRRQSYTF. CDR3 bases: TGTGCCAGCAGTTCCCAACGAAGACAGAGCTACACCTTC.